The rows below give T cell receptor beta chains drawn from one sample of a study of T cells in Graves' hyperthyroidism and ophthalmopathy. TCRdb re-analysed the multiplex PCR reads in MiXCR, keeping a single row per CDR3 protein. The sample includes 700,000 to 850,000 distinct CDR3 sequences, 35% of them seen just once. Source material: blood. Source of these receptors: a woman aged 40-49 years with Graves' hyperthyroidism. CDR3s include the opening cysteine and the closing phenylalanine or tryptophan. The order of the fields is CDR3 protein, CDR3 DNA, V gene, clone size, J gene, D gene. The D gene is left open where the match is weak. Not every row has a clone size; where given, it reads once, few, many or a size class.

CDR3 protein: CASVDVDRGTGANVLTF; CDR3 DNA: TGTGCCAGCGTAGACGTTGACAGGGGAACTGGGGCCAACGTCCTGACTTTC; V gene: TRBV7-9; clone size: few; J gene: TRBJ2-6; D gene: TRBD1
CDR3 protein: CASSPTGGEKLFF; CDR3 DNA: TGTGCCAGCAGTCCGACAGGCGGTGAAAAACTGTTTTTT; V gene: TRBV12-3/TRBV12-4; clone size: -; J gene: TRBJ1-4; D gene: -
CDR3 protein: CASRLPTGTYEQYF; CDR3 DNA: TGTGCCAGCAGACTACCGACAGGGACGTACGAGCAGTACTTC; V gene: TRBV2; clone size: -; J gene: TRBJ2-7; D gene: TRBD1
CDR3 protein: CASSWDSSNYGYTF; CDR3 DNA: TGCGCCAGCAGCTGGGACAGTTCTAACTATGGCTACACCTTC; V gene: TRBV5-1; clone size: -; J gene: TRBJ1-2; D gene: TRBD1
CDR3 protein: CASSGTITNEKLFF; CDR3 DNA: TGTGCCAGCTCGGGGACAATAACTAATGAAAAACTGTTTTTT; V gene: TRBV6-6; clone size: -; J gene: TRBJ1-4; D gene: -
CDR3 protein: CASSQVRTGGYEQYF; CDR3 DNA: TGCGCCAGCAGCCAAGTCCGAACGGGGGGCTACGAGCAGTACTTC; V gene: TRBV4-3; clone size: few; J gene: TRBJ2-7; D gene: TRBD2
CDR3 protein: CASSLGDGGSNTEAFF; CDR3 DNA: TGTGCCAGCAGCTTAGGAGACGGTGGGAGCAACACTGAAGCTTTCTTT; V gene: TRBV13; clone size: -; J gene: TRBJ1-1; D gene: -
CDR3 protein: CSADPGQGRAGYTF; CDR3 DNA: TGCAGTGCGGATCCGGGACAGGGGAGGGCTGGCTACACCTTC; V gene: TRBV20-1; clone size: many; J gene: TRBJ1-2; D gene: TRBD1
CDR3 protein: CASSFWTGRQETQYF; CDR3 DNA: TGTGCCAGCAGCTTTTGGACAGGGCGACAAGAGACCCAGTACTTC; V gene: TRBV7-9; clone size: many; J gene: TRBJ2-5; D gene: TRBD1
CDR3 protein: CASSLGIGAVTEAFF; CDR3 DNA: TGTGCCAGCAGCTTAGGAATTGGCGCGGTCACTGAAGCTTTCTTT; V gene: TRBV7-2; clone size: -; J gene: TRBJ1-1; D gene: -
CDR3 protein: CASSPSLQGFYEQYF; CDR3 DNA: TGCGCCAGCAGTCCTTCACTTCAGGGGTTCTACGAGCAGTACTTC; V gene: TRBV10-1; clone size: -; J gene: TRBJ2-7; D gene: -
CDR3 protein: CASRSGQGAVQPQHF; CDR3 DNA: TGTGCCAGCAGATCTGGACAGGGGGCGGTTCAGCCCCAGCATTTT; V gene: TRBV10-3; clone size: -; J gene: TRBJ1-5; D gene: TRBD1
CDR3 protein: CASSPLTNSNQPQHF; CDR3 DNA: TGTGCCAGCTCACCCCTGACGAATAGCAATCAGCCCCAGCATTTT; V gene: TRBV18; clone size: few; J gene: TRBJ1-5; D gene: -
CDR3 protein: CASSITDYGYTF; CDR3 DNA: TGTGCCAGTAGTATAACAGATTATGGCTACACCTTC; V gene: TRBV19; clone size: few; J gene: TRBJ1-2; D gene: -
CDR3 protein: CSVEDLGQGPYEQYF; CDR3 DNA: TGCAGCGTTGAAGATCTGGGACAGGGCCCATACGAGCAGTACTTC; V gene: TRBV29-1; clone size: -; J gene: TRBJ2-7; D gene: TRBD1
CDR3 protein: CASSPLTGRAGYGYTF; CDR3 DNA: TGTGCCAGCAGCCCACTAACGGGGAGGGCGGGCTATGGCTACACCTTC; V gene: TRBV9; clone size: -; J gene: TRBJ1-2; D gene: -
CDR3 protein: CASSPPGNEKLFF; CDR3 DNA: TGTGCCAGCAGCCCCCCCGGTAATGAAAAACTGTTTTTT; V gene: TRBV7-2; clone size: -; J gene: TRBJ1-4; D gene: -
CDR3 protein: CAISDRLQSSYNGQFF; CDR3 DNA: TGCGCCATCAGTGATAGACTGCAGAGCTCCTACAATGGGCAGTTCTTC; V gene: TRBV10-2; clone size: -; J gene: TRBJ2-1; D gene: -
CDR3 protein: CAISWGLTPGGNEKLFF; CDR3 DNA: TGTGCCATCAGTTGGGGACTGACCCCAGGGGGGAATGAAAAACTGTTTTTT; V gene: TRBV10-3; clone size: -; J gene: TRBJ1-4; D gene: TRBD1
CDR3 protein: CAISEQGNQPQHF; CDR3 DNA: TGTGCCATCAGTGAGCAGGGGAATCAGCCCCAGCATTTT; V gene: TRBV10-3; clone size: many; J gene: TRBJ1-5; D gene: -
CDR3 protein: CASSLLRRSPLHF; CDR3 DNA: TGCGCCAGCAGCTTGCTCCGTCGATCACCCCTCCACTTT; V gene: TRBV5-1; clone size: -; J gene: TRBJ1-6; D gene: -
CDR3 protein: CASSYSIGTGANQPQHF; CDR3 DNA: TGTGCCAGCAGTTACTCGATAGGGACAGGGGCCAATCAGCCCCAGCATTTT; V gene: TRBV10-3; clone size: -; J gene: TRBJ1-5; D gene: TRBD1
CDR3 protein: CASSLQGPQGAHGYTF; CDR3 DNA: TGTGCCAGCAGCTTACAGGGGCCACAGGGGGCTCATGGCTACACCTTC; V gene: TRBV7-2; clone size: many; J gene: TRBJ1-2; D gene: TRBD1
CDR3 protein: CASSLSGRGAYEQYF; CDR3 DNA: TGCGCCAGCAGCCTTAGCGGGAGGGGCGCCTACGAGCAGTACTTC; V gene: TRBV4-3; clone size: few; J gene: TRBJ2-7; D gene: TRBD2
CDR3 protein: CASSQPLNRGHEQYF; CDR3 DNA: TGCGCCAGCAGCCAACCATTAAACAGGGGCCACGAGCAGTACTTC; V gene: TRBV4-1; clone size: -; J gene: TRBJ2-7; D gene: TRBD1
CDR3 protein: CASSLDSKAFF; CDR3 DNA: TGTGCCAGCTCACTGGACAGCAAAGCTTTCTTT; V gene: TRBV18; clone size: -; J gene: TRBJ1-1; D gene: -
CDR3 protein: CSVVLQGGQPQHF; CDR3 DNA: TGCAGCGTTGTGTTGCAGGGAGGTCAGCCCCAGCATTTT; V gene: TRBV29-1; clone size: -; J gene: TRBJ1-5; D gene: -
CDR3 protein: CASSYSAGTDGHTF; CDR3 DNA: TGTGCCAGCAGTTACTCGGCAGGGACCGATGGCCACACCTTC; V gene: TRBV6-5; clone size: -; J gene: TRBJ1-2; D gene: -
CDR3 protein: CSAVTRSGANVLTF; CDR3 DNA: TGCAGTGCTGTTACCAGGTCAGGGGCCAACGTCCTGACTTTC; V gene: TRBV20-1; clone size: -; J gene: TRBJ2-6; D gene: -
CDR3 protein: CASSIMTGGTEAFF; CDR3 DNA: TGTGCCAGCAGTATCATGACAGGGGGCACTGAAGCTTTCTTT; V gene: TRBV27; clone size: few; J gene: TRBJ1-1; D gene: TRBD1
CDR3 protein: CAGRISQGSNQPQHF; CDR3 DNA: TGTGCCGGCAGGATATCACAGGGGAGCAATCAGCCCCAGCATTTT; V gene: TRBV10-3; clone size: -; J gene: TRBJ1-5; D gene: TRBD1
CDR3 protein: CASSRERELAGGYYEQYF; CDR3 DNA: TGCGCCAGCAGCCGTGAGAGGGAGCTAGCGGGAGGTTACTACGAGCAGTACTTC; V gene: TRBV4-3; clone size: -; J gene: TRBJ2-7; D gene: TRBD2